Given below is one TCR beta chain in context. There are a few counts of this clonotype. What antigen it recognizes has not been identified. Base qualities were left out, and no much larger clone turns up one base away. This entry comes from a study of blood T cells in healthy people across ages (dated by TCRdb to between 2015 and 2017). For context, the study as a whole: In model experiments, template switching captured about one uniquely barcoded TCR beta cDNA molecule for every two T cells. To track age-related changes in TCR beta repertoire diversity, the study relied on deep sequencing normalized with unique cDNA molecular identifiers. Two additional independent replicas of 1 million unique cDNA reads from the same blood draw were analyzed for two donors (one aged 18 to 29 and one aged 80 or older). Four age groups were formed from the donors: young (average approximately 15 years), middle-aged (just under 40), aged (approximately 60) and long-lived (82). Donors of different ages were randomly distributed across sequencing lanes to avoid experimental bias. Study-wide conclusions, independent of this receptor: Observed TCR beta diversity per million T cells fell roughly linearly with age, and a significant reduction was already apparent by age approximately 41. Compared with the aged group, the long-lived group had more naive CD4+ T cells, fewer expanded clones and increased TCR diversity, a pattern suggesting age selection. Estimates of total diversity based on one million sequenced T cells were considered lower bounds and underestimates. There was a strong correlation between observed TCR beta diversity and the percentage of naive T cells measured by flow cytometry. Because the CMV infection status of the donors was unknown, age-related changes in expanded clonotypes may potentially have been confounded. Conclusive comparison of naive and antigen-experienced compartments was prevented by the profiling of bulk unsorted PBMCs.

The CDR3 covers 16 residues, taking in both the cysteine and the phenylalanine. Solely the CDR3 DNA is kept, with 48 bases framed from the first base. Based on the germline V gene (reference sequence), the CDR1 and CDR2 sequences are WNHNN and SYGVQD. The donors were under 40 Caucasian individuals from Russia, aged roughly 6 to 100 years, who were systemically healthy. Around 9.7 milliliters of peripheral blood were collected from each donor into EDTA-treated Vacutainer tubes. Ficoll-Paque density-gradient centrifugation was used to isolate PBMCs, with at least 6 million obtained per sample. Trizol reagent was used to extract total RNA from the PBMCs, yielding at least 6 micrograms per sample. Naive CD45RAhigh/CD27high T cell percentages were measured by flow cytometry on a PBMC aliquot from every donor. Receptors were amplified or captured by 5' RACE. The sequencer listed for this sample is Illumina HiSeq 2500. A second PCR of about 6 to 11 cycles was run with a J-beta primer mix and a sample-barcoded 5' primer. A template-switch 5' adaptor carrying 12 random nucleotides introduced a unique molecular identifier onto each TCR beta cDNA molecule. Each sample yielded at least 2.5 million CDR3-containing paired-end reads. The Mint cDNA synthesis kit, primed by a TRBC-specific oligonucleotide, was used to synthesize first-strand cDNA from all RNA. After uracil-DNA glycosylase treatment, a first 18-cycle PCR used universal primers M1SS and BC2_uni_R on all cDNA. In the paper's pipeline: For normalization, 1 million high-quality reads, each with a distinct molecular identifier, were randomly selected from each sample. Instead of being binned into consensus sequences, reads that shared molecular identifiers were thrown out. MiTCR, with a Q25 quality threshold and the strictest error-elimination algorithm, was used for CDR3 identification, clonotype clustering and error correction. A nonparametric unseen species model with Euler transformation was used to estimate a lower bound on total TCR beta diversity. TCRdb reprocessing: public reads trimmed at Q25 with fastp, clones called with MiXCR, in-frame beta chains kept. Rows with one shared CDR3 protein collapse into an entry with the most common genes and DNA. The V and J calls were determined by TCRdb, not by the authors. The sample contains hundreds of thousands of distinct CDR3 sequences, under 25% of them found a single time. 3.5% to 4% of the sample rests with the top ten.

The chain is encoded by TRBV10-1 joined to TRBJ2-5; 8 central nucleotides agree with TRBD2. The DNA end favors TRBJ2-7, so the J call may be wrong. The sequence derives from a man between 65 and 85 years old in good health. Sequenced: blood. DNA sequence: TGCGCCAGCAGTGAGGGTAATACAGCGGGAGTGGTCGAGCAGTACTTC. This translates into CASSEGNTAGVVEQYF.